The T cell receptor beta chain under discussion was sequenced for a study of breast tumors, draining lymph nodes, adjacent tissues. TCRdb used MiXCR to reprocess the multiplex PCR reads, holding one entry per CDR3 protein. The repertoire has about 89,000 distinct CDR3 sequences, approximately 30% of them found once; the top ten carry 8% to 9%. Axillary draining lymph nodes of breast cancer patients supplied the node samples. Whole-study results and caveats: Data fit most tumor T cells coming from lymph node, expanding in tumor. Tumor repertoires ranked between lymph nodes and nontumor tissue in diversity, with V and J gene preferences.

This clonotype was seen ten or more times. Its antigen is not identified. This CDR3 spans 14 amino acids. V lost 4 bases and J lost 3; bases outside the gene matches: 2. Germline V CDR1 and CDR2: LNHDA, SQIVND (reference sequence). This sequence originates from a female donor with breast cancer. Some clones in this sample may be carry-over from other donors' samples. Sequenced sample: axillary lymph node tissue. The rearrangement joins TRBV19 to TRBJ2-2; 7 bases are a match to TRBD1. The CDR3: CASSTQGYTGELFF. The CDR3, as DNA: TGTGCCAGTAGTACACAGGGGTACACCGGGGAGCTGTTTTTT.